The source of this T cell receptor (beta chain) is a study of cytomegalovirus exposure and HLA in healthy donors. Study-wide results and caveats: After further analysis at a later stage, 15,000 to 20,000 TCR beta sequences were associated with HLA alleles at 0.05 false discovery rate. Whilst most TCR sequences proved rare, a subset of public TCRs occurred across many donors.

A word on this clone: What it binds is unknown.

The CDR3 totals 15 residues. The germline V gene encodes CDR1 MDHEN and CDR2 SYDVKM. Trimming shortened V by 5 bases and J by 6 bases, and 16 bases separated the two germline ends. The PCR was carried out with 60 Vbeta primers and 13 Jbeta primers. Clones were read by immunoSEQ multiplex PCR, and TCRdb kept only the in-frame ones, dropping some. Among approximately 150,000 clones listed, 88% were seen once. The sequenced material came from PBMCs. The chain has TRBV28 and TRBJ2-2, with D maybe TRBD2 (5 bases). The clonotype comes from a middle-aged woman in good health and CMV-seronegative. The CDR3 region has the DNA TGTGCCAGCAGTACACAGACTACTCTCGCCGGGGAGCTGTTTTTT. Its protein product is CASSTQTTLAGELFF.